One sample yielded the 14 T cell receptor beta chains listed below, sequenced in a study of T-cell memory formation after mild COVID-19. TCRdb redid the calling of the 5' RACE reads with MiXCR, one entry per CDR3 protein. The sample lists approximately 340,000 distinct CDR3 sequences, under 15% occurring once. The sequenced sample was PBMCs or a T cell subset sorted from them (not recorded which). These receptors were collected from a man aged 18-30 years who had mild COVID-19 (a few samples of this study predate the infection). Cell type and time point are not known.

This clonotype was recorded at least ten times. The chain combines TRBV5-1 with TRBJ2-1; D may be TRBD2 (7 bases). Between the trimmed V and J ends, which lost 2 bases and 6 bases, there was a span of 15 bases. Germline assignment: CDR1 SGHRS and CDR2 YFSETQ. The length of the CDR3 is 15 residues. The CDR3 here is CASSFFAGAANEQFF. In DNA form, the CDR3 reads TGCGCCAGCAGCTTTTTCGCGGGGGCCGCCAATGAGCAGTTCTTC.

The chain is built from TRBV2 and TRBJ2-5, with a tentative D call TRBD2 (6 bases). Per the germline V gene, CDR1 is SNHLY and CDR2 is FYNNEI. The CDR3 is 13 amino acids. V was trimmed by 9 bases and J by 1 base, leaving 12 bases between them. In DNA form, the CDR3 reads TGTGCCAGTTATCCCGGGGGCCAAGAGACCCAGTACTTC. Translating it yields CASYPGGQETQYF. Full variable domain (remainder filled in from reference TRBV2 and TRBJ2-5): EPEVTQTPSHQVTQMGQEVILRCVPISNHLYFYWYRQILGQKVEFLVSFYNNEISEKSEIFDDQFSVERPDGSNFTLKIRSTKLEDSAMYFCASYPGGQETQYFGPGTRLLVL.

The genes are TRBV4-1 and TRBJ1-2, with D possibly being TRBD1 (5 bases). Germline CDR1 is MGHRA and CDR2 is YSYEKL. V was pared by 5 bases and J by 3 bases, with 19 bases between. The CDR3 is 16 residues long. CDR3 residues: CASSRPGTAEHYGYTF. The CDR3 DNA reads TGCGCCAGCAGCAGGCCCGGGACCGCGGAACACTATGGCTACACCTTC.

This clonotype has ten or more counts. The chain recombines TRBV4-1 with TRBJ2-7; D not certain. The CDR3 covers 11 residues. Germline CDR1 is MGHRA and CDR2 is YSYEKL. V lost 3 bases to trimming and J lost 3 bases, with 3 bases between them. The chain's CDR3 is CASSQNYEQYF. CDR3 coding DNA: TGCGCCAGCAGCCAGAACTACGAGCAGTACTTC.

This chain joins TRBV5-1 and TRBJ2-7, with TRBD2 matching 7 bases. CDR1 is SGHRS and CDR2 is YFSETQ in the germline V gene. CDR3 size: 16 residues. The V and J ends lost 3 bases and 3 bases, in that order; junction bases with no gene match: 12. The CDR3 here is CASSWAPAGEIYEQYV. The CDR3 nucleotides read TGCGCCAGCAGCTGGGCCCCGGCGGGGGAGATCTACGAGCAGTACGTC.

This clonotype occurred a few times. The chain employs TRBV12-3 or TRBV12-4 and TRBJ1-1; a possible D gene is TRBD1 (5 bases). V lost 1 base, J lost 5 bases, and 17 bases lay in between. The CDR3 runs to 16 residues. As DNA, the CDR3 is TGTGCCAGCAGTTTAGAGGCAGGCCCGGGGGGGACTGAAGCTTTCTTT. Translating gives CASSLEAGPGGTEAFF.

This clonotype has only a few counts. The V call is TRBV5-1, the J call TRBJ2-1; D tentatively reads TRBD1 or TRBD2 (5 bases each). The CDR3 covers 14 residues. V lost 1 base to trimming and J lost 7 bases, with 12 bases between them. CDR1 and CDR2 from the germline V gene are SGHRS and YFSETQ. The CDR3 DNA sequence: TGCGCCAGCAGCTTGCTCGTCGGGGCGAATGAGCAGTTCTTC. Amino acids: CASSLLVGANEQFF.

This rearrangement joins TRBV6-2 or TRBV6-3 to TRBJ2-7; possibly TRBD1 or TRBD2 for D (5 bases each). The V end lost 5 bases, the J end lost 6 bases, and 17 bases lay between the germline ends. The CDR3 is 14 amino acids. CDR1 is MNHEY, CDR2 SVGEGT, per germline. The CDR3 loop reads CASSPRARGGEQYV. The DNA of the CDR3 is TGTGCCAGCAGTCCCCGGGCCCGGGGCGGCGAGCAGTACGTC.

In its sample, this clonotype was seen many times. In nucleotides, the CDR3 is TGCGCCAGCAGTGAGAGCAGCTACAATGAGCAGTTCTTC. Translation gives CASSESSYNEQFF. The V call is TRBV10-1, the J call TRBJ2-1; no firm D call. Trimming left V 2 bases short and J 3 bases short, with 5 bases between. The length of the CDR3 is 13 residues. From germline, CDR1 is WNHNN and CDR2 SYGVQD (reference sequence).

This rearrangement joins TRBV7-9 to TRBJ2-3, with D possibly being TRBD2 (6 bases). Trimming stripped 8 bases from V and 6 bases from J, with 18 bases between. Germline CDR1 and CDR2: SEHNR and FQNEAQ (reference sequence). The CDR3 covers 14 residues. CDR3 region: CASGPAGRTDTQYF. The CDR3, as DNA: TGTGCCAGCGGCCCGGCGGGGCGGACGGATACGCAGTATTTT.

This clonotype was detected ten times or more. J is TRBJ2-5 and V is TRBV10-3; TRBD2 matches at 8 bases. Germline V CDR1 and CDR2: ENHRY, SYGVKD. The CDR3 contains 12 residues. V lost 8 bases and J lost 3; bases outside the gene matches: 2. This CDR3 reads CAIRSGEETQYF. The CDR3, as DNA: TGTGCCATCCGTAGCGGGGAAGAGACCCAGTACTTC.

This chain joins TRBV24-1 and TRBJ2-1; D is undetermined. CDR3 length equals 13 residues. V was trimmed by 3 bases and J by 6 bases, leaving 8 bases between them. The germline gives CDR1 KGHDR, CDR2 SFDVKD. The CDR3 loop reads CATSDPPGNEQFF. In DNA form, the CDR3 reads TGTGCCACCAGTGATCCGCCCGGCAATGAGCAGTTCTTC.

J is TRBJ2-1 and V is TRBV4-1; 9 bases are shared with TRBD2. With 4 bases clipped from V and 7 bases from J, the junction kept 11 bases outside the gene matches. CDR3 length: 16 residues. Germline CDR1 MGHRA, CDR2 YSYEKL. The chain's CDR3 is CASSLLSGGSSNEQFF. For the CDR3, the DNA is TGCGCCAGCAGCCTACTAAGCGGGGGGTCGAGTAATGAGCAGTTCTTC.

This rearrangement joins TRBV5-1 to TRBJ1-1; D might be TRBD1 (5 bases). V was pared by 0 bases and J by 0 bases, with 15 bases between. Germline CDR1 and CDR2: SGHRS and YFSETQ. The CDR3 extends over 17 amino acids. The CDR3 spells CASSLGRDSSLNTEAFF. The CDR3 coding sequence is TGCGCCAGCAGCTTGGGCAGGGACTCCTCACTGAACACTGAAGCTTTCTTT.